This TCR beta chain was obtained from a study of long-term antiretroviral therapy in people with HIV. The CDR3 spans 14 residues. Trimming took 1 base from V and 5 from J, leaving 9 bases between them. Germline lookup yields CDR1 SGHVS and CDR2 FQNEAQ. At the survey level, the v3.0 immunoSEQ assay was run. Some clones are missing from TCRdb's copy, which holds only in-frame ones; the method was immunoSEQ multiplex PCR. The profile shows around 28,000 clones, 86% of them singletons. Per donor, at least one pre-ART and at least two post-ART PBMC samples were obtained. The rearrangement uses TRBV7-8 and TRBJ2-1; tentatively, D is TRBD2 (5 bases). The sequence was collected from a woman aged 25 to 39 with HIV. The specimen was unsorted PBMCs, collected 0.8 years after starting antiretroviral therapy. CDR3 residues: CASSLESGNNEQFF. In nucleotides, the CDR3 is TGTGCCAGCAGCTTAGAGAGCGGCAACAATGAGCAGTTCTTC.